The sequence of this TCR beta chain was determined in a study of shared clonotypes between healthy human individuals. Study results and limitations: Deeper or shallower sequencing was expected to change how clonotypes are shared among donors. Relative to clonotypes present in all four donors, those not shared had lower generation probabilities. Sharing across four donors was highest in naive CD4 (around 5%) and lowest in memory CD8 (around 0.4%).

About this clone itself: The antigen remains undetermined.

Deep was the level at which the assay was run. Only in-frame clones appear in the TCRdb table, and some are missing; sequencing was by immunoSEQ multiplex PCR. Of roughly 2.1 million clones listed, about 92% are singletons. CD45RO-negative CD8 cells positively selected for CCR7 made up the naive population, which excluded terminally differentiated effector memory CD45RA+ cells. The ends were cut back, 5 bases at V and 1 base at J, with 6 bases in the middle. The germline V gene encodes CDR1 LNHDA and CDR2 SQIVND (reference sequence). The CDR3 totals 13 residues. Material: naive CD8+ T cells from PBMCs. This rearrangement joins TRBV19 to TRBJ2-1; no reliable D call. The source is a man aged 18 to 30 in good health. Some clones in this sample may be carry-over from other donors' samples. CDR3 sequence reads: CASSLWSYNEQFF. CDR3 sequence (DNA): TGTGCCAGTAGTTTGTGGTCCTACAATGAGCAGTTCTTC.